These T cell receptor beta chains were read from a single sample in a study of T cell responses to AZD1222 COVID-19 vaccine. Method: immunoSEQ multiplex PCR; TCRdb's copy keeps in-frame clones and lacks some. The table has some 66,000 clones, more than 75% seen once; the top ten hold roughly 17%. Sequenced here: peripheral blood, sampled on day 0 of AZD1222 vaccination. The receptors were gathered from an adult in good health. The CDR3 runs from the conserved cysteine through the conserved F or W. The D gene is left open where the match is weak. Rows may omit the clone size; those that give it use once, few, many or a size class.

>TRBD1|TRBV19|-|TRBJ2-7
TGTGCCAGTAGTGGATCGACAGGGAACGAGTACGAGCAGTACTTC
CASSGSTGNEYEQYF
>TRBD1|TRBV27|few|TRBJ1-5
TGTGCCAGCAGTTTGAGGGGGACAGGGGGGCGCAATCAGCCCCAGCATTTT
CASSLRGTGGRNQPQHF
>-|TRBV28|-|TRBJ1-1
TGTGCCAGCAGTTTATCCTCCGGGGGGGGGACTGAAGCTTTCTTT
CASSLSSGGGTEAFF
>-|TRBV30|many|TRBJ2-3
TGTGCCTGGAGTTTATCGGGGGCAGGAGATACGCAGTATTTT
CAWSLSGAGDTQYF
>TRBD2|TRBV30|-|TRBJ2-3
TGTGCCTGGAGTGTACTACTAGCGGGAGGGGCAGATACGCAGTATTTT
CAWSVLLAGGADTQYF
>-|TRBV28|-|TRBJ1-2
TGTGCCAGCAGTTCCTCTCCAGGGGTACATGGCTACACCTTC
CASSSSPGVHGYTF
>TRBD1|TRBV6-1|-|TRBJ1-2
TGTGCCAGCAGTGAGACACAGGGGACCTATGGCTACACCTTC
CASSETQGTYGYTF
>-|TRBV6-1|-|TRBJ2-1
TGTGCCAGCAGTGAATGGGACTCTGAGCAGTTCTTC
CASSEWDSEQFF
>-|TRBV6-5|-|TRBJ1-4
TGTGCCAGCAGTTACGCGAAGGCAGGGCCTAATGAAAAACTGTTTTTT
CASSYAKAGPNEKLFF
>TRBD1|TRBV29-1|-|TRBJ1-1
TGCAGCGTTGGGACAGGGTCGGGCACTGAAGCTTTCTTT
CSVGTGSGTEAFF
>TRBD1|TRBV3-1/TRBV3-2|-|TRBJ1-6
TGTGCCAGCAGCCAACCCCGGACAGGGGGCTGGAATTCACCCCTCCACTTT
CASSQPRTGGWNSPLHF
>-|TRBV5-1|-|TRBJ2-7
TGCGCCAGCAGCCCTGACCCCTCCGAGCAGTACTTC
CASSPDPSEQYF
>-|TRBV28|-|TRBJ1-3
TGTGCCAGCCAGGACCCCACCTCCTCTGGAAACACCATATATTTT
CASQDPTSSGNTIYF
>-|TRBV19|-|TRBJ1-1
TGTGCCAGTAGTATGTTCGGCAGCAGGAACACTGAAGCTTTCTTT
CASSMFGSRNTEAFF
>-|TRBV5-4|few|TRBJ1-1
TGTGCCAGCAGCCTCCCGAACGGTGAAGCTTTCTTT
CASSLPNGEAFF
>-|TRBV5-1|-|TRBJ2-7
TGCGCCAGCAGCTTGGAAGGGGTCCGCAGCTCCTACGAGCAGTACTTC
CASSLEGVRSSYEQYF
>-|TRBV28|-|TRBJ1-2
TGTGCCAGTTCCCTTGGGATAAACTATGGCTACACCTTC
CASSLGINYGYTF
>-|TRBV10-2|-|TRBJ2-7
TGCGCCAGCAGTGAGCACAAGCGGACCTTCGAGCAGTACTTC
CASSEHKRTFEQYF
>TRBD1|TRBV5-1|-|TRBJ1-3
TGCGCCAGCAGCCCGACCGGGACAGGGGACACCATATATTTT
CASSPTGTGDTIYF
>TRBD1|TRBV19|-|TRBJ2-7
TGTGCCAGTAGCCGACAGGGGGCAAGCTCCTACGAGCAGTACTTC
CASSRQGASSYEQYF
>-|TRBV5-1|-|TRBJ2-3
TGCGCCAGCAGCTTGGGTCCTAGCACAGATACGCAGTATTTT
CASSLGPSTDTQYF
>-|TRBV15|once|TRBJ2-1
TGTGCCACTAGGGAGTCAAATGAGCAGTTCTTC
CATRESNEQFF
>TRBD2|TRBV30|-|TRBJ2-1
TGTGCCTGGAGTGTAGCGGGGGGGTCCTACAATGAGCAGTTCTTC
CAWSVAGGSYNEQFF
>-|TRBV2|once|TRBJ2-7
TGTGCCAGCAGTGAAGCGCTAGCCGAGCAGTACTTC
CASSEALAEQYF
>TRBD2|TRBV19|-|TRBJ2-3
TGTGCCAGTAGTCGCTCGGGACTAGCGGGGGACGGAACAGATACGCAGTATTTT
CASSRSGLAGDGTDTQYF
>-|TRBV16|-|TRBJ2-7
TGTGCCAGCAGCCAATACCACGAGCAGTACTTC
CASSQYHEQYF